Listed below are T cell receptor beta chains from one sample, sequenced in a study of Graves' ophthalmopathy and Graves' hyperthyroidism. Via MiXCR, TCRdb re-called the multiplex PCR reads, giving one row per CDR3 protein. The sample has fewer than 400,000 distinct CDR3 sequences, about 17% seen once. Sequenced: peripheral blood. The source is a woman aged 18-35 years with Graves' ophthalmopathy. The CDR3 runs from the conserved cysteine through the conserved F or W. A D gene is named only where the DNA matches it firmly. Clone size is stated in some rows and not others, as once, few, many or a class when expanded.

v_call	d_call	clone_size	j_call	cdr3_aa	cdr3_nt
TRBV6-1	TRBD1	few	TRBJ1-2	CASRTDRKLNYGYTF	TGTGCCAGCAGGACGGACAGGAAGCTTAACTATGGCTACACCTTC
TRBV9	TRBD2	many	TRBJ2-5	CASSVEAGVAETQYF	TGTGCCAGCAGCGTAGAAGCGGGAGTAGCAGAGACCCAGTACTTC
TRBV27	NA	many	TRBJ1-2	CASRRGLYGYTF	TGTGCCAGCAGGAGGGGCCTCTATGGCTACACCTTC
TRBV30	NA	many	TRBJ1-5	CAWSVLSNQPQHF	TGTGCCTGGAGTGTACTAAGCAATCAGCCCCAGCATTTT
TRBV5-1	NA	many	TRBJ1-5	CASSFGGARGNQPQHF	TGCGCCAGCAGCTTTGGGGGGGCGAGGGGCAATCAGCCCCAGCATTTT
TRBV20-1	NA	NA	TRBJ2-7	CSARDSPQVHNPRPYEQYF	TGCAGTGCTAGAGATTCACCACAGGTTCATAATCCAAGACCATACGAGCAGTACTTC
TRBV6-5	NA	many	TRBJ1-2	CASSYFGGVSDGYTF	TGTGCCAGCAGTTATTTTGGGGGGGTCTCAGATGGCTACACCTTC
TRBV12-3/TRBV12-4	NA	many	TRBJ1-6	CASTLGRINSPLHF	TGTGCCAGCACCCTGGGGCGGATTAATTCACCCCTCCACTTT
TRBV12-3/TRBV12-4	TRBD1	NA	TRBJ1-5	CASTPGTGGASQPQHF	TGTGCCAGTACCCCGGGGACAGGGGGCGCCTCTCAGCCCCAGCATTTT
TRBV14	TRBD2	many	TRBJ2-2	CASSQVPGLARPGELFF	TGTGCCAGCAGCCAAGTGCCGGGACTAGCGCGTCCCGGGGAGCTGTTTTTT
TRBV7-8	NA	many	TRBJ2-5	CASSLQTGYQETQYF	TGTGCCAGCAGCTTACAAACAGGGTACCAAGAGACCCAGTACTTC
TRBV20-1	TRBD1	NA	TRBJ1-3	CSADRGTGGYGNTIYF	TGCAGTGCCGATCGAGGGACAGGGGGCTACGGAAACACCATATATTTT
TRBV20-1	TRBD2	many	TRBJ2-5	CSAWGLAGETQYF	TGCAGTGCCTGGGGACTAGCGGGAGAGACCCAGTACTTC
TRBV6-2/TRBV6-3	TRBD2	medium-sized	TRBJ2-5	CASSYSTSGSETQYF	TGTGCCAGCAGTTACTCGACTAGCGGGTCGGAGACCCAGTACTTC
TRBV29-1	TRBD2	many	TRBJ2-7	CSVARSGRTTYEQYF	TGCAGCGTTGCCCGCAGCGGGAGGACGACCTACGAGCAGTACTTC
TRBV9	NA	many	TRBJ2-2	CASLGGGANTGELFF	TGTGCCAGCCTAGGAGGAGGAGCGAACACCGGGGAGCTGTTTTTT
TRBV7-8	TRBD1	many	TRBJ1-1	CASSLRDRVGAFF	TGTGCCAGCAGCCTCCGGGACAGGGTCGGGGCTTTCTTT
TRBV5-1	NA	many	TRBJ1-1	CASGLEGGGQGEAFF	TGCGCCAGCGGCCTCGAAGGGGGGGGGCAAGGTGAAGCTTTCTTT
TRBV20-1	NA	many	TRBJ1-3	CSARDSRGNTIYF	TGCAGTGCTAGAGATAGCAGGGGAAACACCATATATTTT
TRBV7-2	NA	many	TRBJ2-5	CASSFTMEEETQYF	TGTGCCAGCAGCTTTACTATGGAGGAGGAGACCCAGTACTTC
TRBV4-1	NA	NA	TRBJ2-3	CASSQEMRLGAPGPDTQYF	TGCGCCAGCAGCCAAGAAATGAGGTTGGGGGCCCCAGGCCCAGATACGCAGTATTTT
TRBV7-9	TRBD1	many	TRBJ2-6	CASSTGGGLGANVLTF	TGTGCCAGCAGCACAGGGGGCGGGTTGGGGGCCAACGTCCTGACTTTC